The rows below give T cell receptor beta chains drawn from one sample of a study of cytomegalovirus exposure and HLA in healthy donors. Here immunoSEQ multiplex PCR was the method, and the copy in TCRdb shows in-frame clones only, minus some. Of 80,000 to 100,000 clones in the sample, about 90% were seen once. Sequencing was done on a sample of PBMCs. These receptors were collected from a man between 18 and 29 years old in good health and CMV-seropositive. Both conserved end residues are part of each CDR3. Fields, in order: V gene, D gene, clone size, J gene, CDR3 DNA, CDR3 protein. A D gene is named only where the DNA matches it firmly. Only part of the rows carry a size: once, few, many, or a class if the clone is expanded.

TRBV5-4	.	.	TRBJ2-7	TGTGCCAGCAGCCCCAGCGGACGCGAGCAGTACTTC	CASSPSGREQYF
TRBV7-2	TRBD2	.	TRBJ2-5	TGTGCCAGCAGCCTTAGCGGGGGAGTGAAGGAGACCCAGTACTTC	CASSLSGGVKETQYF
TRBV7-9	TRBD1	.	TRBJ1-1	TGTGCCAGCAGCCCAGGTGACAGGGGGGGCACTGAAGCTTTCTTT	CASSPGDRGGTEAFF
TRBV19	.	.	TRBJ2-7	TGTGCCAGTAGTATAGGGGCATTCTCCTACGAGCAGTACTTC	CASSIGAFSYEQYF
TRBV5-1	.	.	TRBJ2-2	TGCGCCAGCAGCTTGGACGGGTCGGACACCGGGGAGCTGTTTTTT	CASSLDGSDTGELFF
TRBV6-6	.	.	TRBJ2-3	TGTGCCAGCAGTCCCGACAGGTACACAGATACGCAGTATTTT	CASSPDRYTDTQYF
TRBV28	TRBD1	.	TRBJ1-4	TGTGCCAGCAGTTCCCCCCAGGGGGACAGGGGCGAAAAACTGTTTTTT	CASSSPQGDRGEKLFF
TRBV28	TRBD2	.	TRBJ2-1	TGTGCCAGCCAAAAGGGGTGGGGGGGGACCTACAATGAGCAGTTCTTC	CASQKGWGGTYNEQFF
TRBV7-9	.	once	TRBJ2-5	TGTGCCAGCAGCCCTAGAGGGCCGGAGACCCAGTACTTC	CASSPRGPETQYF
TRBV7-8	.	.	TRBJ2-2	TGTGCCAGCAGCTTACGACGGGTTCACACCGGGGAGCTGTTTTTT	CASSLRRVHTGELFF
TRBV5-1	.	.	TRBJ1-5	TGCGCCAGCAGCTTAGGGGAGGGATTAAATCAGCCCCAGCATTTT	CASSLGEGLNQPQHF
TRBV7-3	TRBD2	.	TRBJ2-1	TGTGCCAGCAGCTTAACACTAGCGGGAGTCGATGAGCAGTTCTTC	CASSLTLAGVDEQFF
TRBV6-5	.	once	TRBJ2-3	TGTGCCAGCAGTTCAGGTTTTTCAGATACGCAGTATTTT	CASSSGFSDTQYF
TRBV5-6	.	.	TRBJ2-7	TGTGCCAGCAGCTTAGGGGAACGCTTCTACTTC	CASSLGERFYF
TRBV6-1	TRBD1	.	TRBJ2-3	TGTGCCAGCAGTGAGGACAGGGGAGTAGATACGCAGTATTTT	CASSEDRGVDTQYF
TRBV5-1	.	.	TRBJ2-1	TGCGCCAGCAGCTTAGGGCAGGGAATTCGGAATGAGCAGTTCTTC	CASSLGQGIRNEQFF
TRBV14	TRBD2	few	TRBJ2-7	TGTGCCAGCAGCCAAGATTTCCTCCCTAGCGGGGGATACGAGCAGTACTTC	CASSQDFLPSGGYEQYF
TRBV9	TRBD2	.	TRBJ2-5	TGTGCCAGCAGCGTAGCGGGGGGGGGCCCCGAGACCCAGTACTTC	CASSVAGGGPETQYF
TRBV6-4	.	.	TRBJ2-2	TGTGCCAGCAGTGAGTGGGGGGGCCCCACCGGGGAGCTGTTTTTT	CASSEWGGPTGELFF
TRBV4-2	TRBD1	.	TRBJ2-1	TGTGCCAGCAGCCAAGGTCATCAGGGGGCGAGGGGCAATGAGCAGTTCTTC	CASSQGHQGARGNEQFF
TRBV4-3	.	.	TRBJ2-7	TGCGCCAGCAGCCAAGCCAGGGGCCGAGAGCTTCTCCTTTTTTCCTACGAGCAGTACTTC	CASSQARGRELLLFSYEQYF
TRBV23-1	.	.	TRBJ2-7	TGCGCCAGCAGTCAATCTAGTGCCGAGCAGTACTTC	CASSQSSAEQYF
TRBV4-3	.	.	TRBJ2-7	TGCGCCAGCAGCCAAGATCGTGCCAGGGGTCTAGGGGAGCAGTACTTC	CASSQDRARGLGEQYF
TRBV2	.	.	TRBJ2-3	TGTGCCGGGGGGGGCGTCACAGATACGCAGTATTTT	CAGGGVTDTQYF
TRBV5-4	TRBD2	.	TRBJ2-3	TGTGCCAGCAGCTTGTCTAGCGGGGGCTCAGATACGCAGTATTTT	CASSLSSGGSDTQYF
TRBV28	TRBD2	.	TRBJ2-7	TGTGCCACCCTAGATCAAGCGGGAGGGCGCTACGAGCAGTACTTC	CATLDQAGGRYEQYF
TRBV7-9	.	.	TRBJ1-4	TGTGCCAGCAGGCTGACTGCAACTAATGAAAAACTGTTTTTT	CASRLTATNEKLFF
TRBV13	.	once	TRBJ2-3	TGTGCCAGCAGCTTAGGGCGACTACATCCCTTCGGGGATACGCAGTATTTT	CASSLGRLHPFGDTQYF
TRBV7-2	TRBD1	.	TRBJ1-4	TGTGCCAGCAGCTCAGCCGGGACAGGGAGCGAAAAACTGTTTTTT	CASSSAGTGSEKLFF
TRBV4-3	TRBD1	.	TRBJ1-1	TGCGCCAGCAGCCAAGGGGACAGGGGGTACACTGAAGCTTTCTTT	CASSQGDRGYTEAFF
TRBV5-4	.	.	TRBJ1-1	TGTGCCAGCAGCACTAACACCGGGACTTTGGAAGCTTTCTTT	CASSTNTGTLEAFF
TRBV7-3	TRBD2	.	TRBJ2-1	TGTGCCAGCAGTAAATCTCTAGCGGGACGCTACAATGAGCAGTTCTTC	CASSKSLAGRYNEQFF
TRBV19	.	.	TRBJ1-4	TGTGCCATATCAGGGGCTAATGAAAAACTGTTTTTT	CAISGANEKLFF
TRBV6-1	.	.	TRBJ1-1	TGTGCCAGCAGCCTAACAGTGAACACTGAAGCTTTCTTT	CASSLTVNTEAFF
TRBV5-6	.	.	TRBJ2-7	TGTGCCAGCAGCTTGCCCCCCAAAAAAGCCCAGTACTTC	CASSLPPKKAQYF
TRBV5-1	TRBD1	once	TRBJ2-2	TGCGCCAGCAGCTGGGACAGGGTTAACACCGGGGAGCTGTTTTTT	CASSWDRVNTGELFF
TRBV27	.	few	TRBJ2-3	TGTGCCAGCACCGCAATAAGGGGCGTTACGCAGTATTTT	CASTAIRGVTQYF
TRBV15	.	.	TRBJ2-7	TGTGCCACCAGCAGAGATCTATATCTAGCGAACCGATTATACGAGCAGTACTTC	CATSRDLYLANRLYEQYF
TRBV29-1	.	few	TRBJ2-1	TGCAGCGTTGAATTCCGTCCGGATGAGCAGTTCTTC	CSVEFRPDEQFF
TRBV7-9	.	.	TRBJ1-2	TGTGCCAGCAATATCCTATCCGGGACATTTTATGGCTACACCTTC	CASNILSGTFYGYTF
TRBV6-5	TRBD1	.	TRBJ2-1	TGTGCCAGCAGTTACGGGGCCGGGACAGGGGCCCTTATGCAGTTCTTC	CASSYGAGTGALMQFF
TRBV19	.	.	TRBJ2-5	TGTGCCAGTAGTATCTTTCAGACCCAGTACTTC	CASSIFQTQYF
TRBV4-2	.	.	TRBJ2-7	TGTGCCAGCAGCCAAGATACAGTCAGTTCAATCTACGAGCAGTACTTC	CASSQDTVSSIYEQYF
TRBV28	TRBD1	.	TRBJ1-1	TGTGCCAGCATCTCGGGACAGATGAACACTGAAGCTTTCTTT	CASISGQMNTEAFF
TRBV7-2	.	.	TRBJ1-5	TGTGCCAGCAGCCCAGGGCGGGGGACCGTGGAACCCCAGCATTTT	CASSPGRGTVEPQHF
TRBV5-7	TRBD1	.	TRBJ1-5	TGTGCCAGCGCCTACGACAGGGATGGGATCAATCAGCCCCAGCATTTT	CASAYDRDGINQPQHF
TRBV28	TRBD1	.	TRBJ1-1	TGTGCCAGCAGTCCGGGGACAGGCAACACTGAAGCTTTCTTT	CASSPGTGNTEAFF
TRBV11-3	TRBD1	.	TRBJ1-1	TGTGCCAGCAGCTCGGCGGACAGGGACACTGAAGCTTTCTTT	CASSSADRDTEAFF
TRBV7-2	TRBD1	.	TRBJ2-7	TGTGCCAGCAGCCCCGGGACAGGGCCTTACGAGCAGTACTTC	CASSPGTGPYEQYF
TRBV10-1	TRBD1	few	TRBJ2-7	TGCGCCAGCAGTGATGGGGACAGCTACGAGCAGTACTTC	CASSDGDSYEQYF
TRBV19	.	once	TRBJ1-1	TGTGCCAGTAGTATTGACGGACAGTACACTGAAGCTTTCTTT	CASSIDGQYTEAFF
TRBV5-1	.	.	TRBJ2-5	TGCGCCAGCAGCTTACAGACCCAAGAGACCCAGTACTTC	CASSLQTQETQYF
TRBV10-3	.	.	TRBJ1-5	TGTGCCACCTCACGGGGGGGAAATCAGCCCCAGCATTTT	CATSRGGNQPQHF
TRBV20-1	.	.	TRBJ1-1	TGCAGTGCTAGTTTGGCAGGTGAAGCTTTCTTT	CSASLAGEAFF
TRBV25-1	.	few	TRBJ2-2	TGTGCCAGCAGTGAACCAGGTACCGGGGAGCTGTTTTTT	CASSEPGTGELFF
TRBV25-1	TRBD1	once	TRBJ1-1	TGTGCCAGCAGCCGCCGGGACAGGGACACTGAAGCTTTCTTT	CASSRRDRDTEAFF
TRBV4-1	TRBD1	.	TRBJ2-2	TGCGCCAGCAGCCTTGGACAGGGGGCGAGTGTCACCGGGGAGCTGTTTTTT	CASSLGQGASVTGELFF
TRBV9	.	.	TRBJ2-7	TGTGCCAGCAGCGTAGCCGCCCAAGGGGCCACGCAGTACTTC	CASSVAAQGATQYF
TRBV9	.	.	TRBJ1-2	TGTGCCAGCACCTGGGGGCATGAGAACTATGGCTACACCTTC	CASTWGHENYGYTF
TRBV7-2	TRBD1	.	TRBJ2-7	TGTGCCAGCAGCTTAGACAGGGGGGCACGGGAGCAGTACTTC	CASSLDRGAREQYF